These T cell receptor beta chains were read from a single sample in a study of shared clonotypes between healthy human individuals. The assay was immunoSEQ multiplex PCR, and TCRdb's table has in-frame clones only and misses some. The profile shows 1,100,000 or so clones, more than 75% of them singletons. The specimen sequenced was memory CD4+ T cells from PBMCs. The receptors derive from a man aged 18 to 29 in good health. Some clones in this sample may be carry-over from other donors' samples. Both conserved end residues are part of each CDR3. A D gene is named only where the DNA matches it firmly. Size is omitted from some rows. Given values are once, few, many or a class for expanded clones.

>TRBJ2-4|-|-|TRBV6-1
CASSSPGWAKNIQYF
TGTGCCAGCAGTTCCCCTGGATGGGCCAAAAACATTCAGTACTTC
>TRBJ2-3|-|few|TRBV4-2
CASSRLPQQGGSGADTQYF
TGTGCCAGCAGCCGCCTCCCTCAACAAGGAGGGAGTGGGGCAGATACGCAGTATTTT
>TRBJ2-7|TRBD2|once|TRBV6-8
CASSYSVSGGVNEQYF
TGTGCCAGCAGTTACTCGGTATCGGGGGGGGTGAACGAGCAGTACTTC
>TRBJ1-1|TRBD1|-|TRBV6-5
CASSPFRDRNTEAFF
TGTGCCAGCAGCCCCTTTCGGGACAGGAACACTGAAGCTTTCTTT
>TRBJ2-1|-|-|TRBV5-4
CASSRPGFNEQFF
TGTGCCAGCAGCCGTCCCGGTTTCAATGAGCAGTTCTTC
>TRBJ2-3|-|-|TRBV7-3
CASSLFQRPDTQYF
TGTGCCAGCAGCTTATTTCAGCGCCCAGATACGCAGTATTTT
>TRBJ2-3|-|-|TRBV11-3
CASSSPSLNTQYF
TGTGCCAGCAGCTCTCCTTCACTAAATACGCAGTATTTT
>TRBJ1-2|-|-|TRBV18
CASSTNEAGYTF
TGTGCCAGCTCAACGAACGAAGCCGGCTACACCTTC
>TRBJ2-7|-|-|TRBV12-2
CASRCSGDSSYEQYF
TGTGCAAGTCGCTGTTCAGGGGACAGCTCCTACGAGCAGTACTTC
>TRBJ2-1|-|once|TRBV28
CASKSYYNEQFF
TGTGCCAGCAAGTCGTACTACAATGAGCAGTTCTTC
>TRBJ1-2|-|-|TRBV5-1
CASSLSAGAAGYTF
TGCGCCAGCAGCCTATCTGCGGGGGCCGCTGGCTACACCTTC